One TCR beta chain is described in this entry. The J segment lost 3 bases and the V segment lost 4 bases, leaving 7 bases of the junction unmatched. CDR1 SGHTS and CDR2 YDEGEE come from the germline V gene. The CDR3 covers 15 residues. Clones were read by immunoSEQ multiplex PCR, and TCRdb kept only the in-frame ones, dropping some. The sample yields around 72,000 clones, 85% to 90% seen once. This entry comes from a study of blood T cell repertoires in COVID-19. This TCR was recovered from a man in his 70s with active or convalescent COVID-19. The sequenced sample was peripheral blood. This chain uses TRBV5-8 with TRBJ1-1; TRBD1 matches 9 bases. In DNA, the CDR3 is TGTGCCAGCAGCCACCGGGACAGGGTTCACACTGAAGCTTTCTTT. This sequence encodes CASSHRDRVHTEAFF.